This entry features one T cell receptor beta chain sequence. Which antigen it targets is not known. No per-base quality is available; no much larger clone lies one base away. The CDR3 regions of human TCRbeta chains were analyzed by immunosequencing. Concerning the study's data processing: Repertoire TCRs were matched against a reference library of SARS-CoV-2-specific TCRs generated with the MIRA antigen-specificity platform. Breadth was defined as the fraction of unique TCRs that were SARS-CoV-2-associated, and depth was defined as the fraction of total T cells that were SARS-CoV-2-associated. Using the MIRA data, each spike-specific TCR was assigned both to the spike region to which the TCR was reactive and to a CD4 or CD8 class. Log10-transformed breadth and depth values were compared by one-way ANOVA with Sidak's multiple comparisons tests. TCRdb holds this immuneACCESS table with in-frame rearrangements only. Some clones are missing; in checked studies, unresolved V genes explain under half, and the rest has no known cause. The D gene and trimming were derived from the DNA, and the V and J assignments and clone size from that table. The sample records 55,000 to 75,000 clones, 80% of which are singletons. 12% of the sample is in the top ten clones.

These data come from a study of T cell responses to AZD1222 COVID-19 vaccine listed by TCRdb under 2021. About the full investigation: Because spike-specific TCR depth and breadth did not differ between the two schedules, AZD1222 recipients who got a second dose at roughly 4 weeks were pooled with those who got a second dose at roughly 12 weeks. TCR sequencing was performed for some 250 trial participants, of whom some 200 were given two doses of AZD1222 and about 25 were given two doses of MenACWY control vaccine. Trial participants were enrolled into age subgroups of 18-55, 56-69 and 70-plus years, which contained 148, 28 and 57 TCR-sequenced participants, respectively. The investigation overall reported the following: Reportedly, close to half of the unique spike-specific TCRs recognized epitopes lying outside the regions that are mutated in the B.1.351 and B.1.1.7 variants. In the small 56-69-year group, the increase in depth fell short of significance, most likely because of low power. A significant rise in spike-specific TCR breadth and depth was observed after two AZD1222 doses relative to day 0 and relative to MenACWY recipients. Because no day 14 peak-response samples were available, the repertoires could be characterized only after the peak T cell response. Only five to seven AZD1222 recipients were SARS-CoV-2 seropositive at baseline, limiting conclusions about previously exposed vaccinees. Participants were mostly white British, with more females than males. The authors suggested clonal diversity may have been underestimated. The whole spike protein was spanned by vaccine-associated CD4 TCRs, and dominant responses were seen in regions 160-218 and 743-854.

Including the terminal cysteine and phenylalanine, the CDR3 comprises 16 residues. Only CDR3 DNA is held: 48 bases, read in frame from base 1. Trimming at the junction amounts to 5 bases on V and 0 bases on J, and the germline ends lie 11 bases apart. The germline V gene yields SGHVS for CDR1 and FNYEAQ for CDR2. Explained via the paper, the time point label denotes: baseline before first vaccination. Vaccinee samples came from UK trials COV001 and COV002, including a single-blind randomized controlled phase 2/3 trial of AZD1222 (ChAdOx1 nCoV-19) in healthy adults. For TCRbeta chain sequencing, PBMC samples were collected from trial participants at day 0 and at day 28 after the second dose.

This receptor chain uses TRBV7-6 and TRBJ1-6; the D region possibly corresponds to TRBD1 (6 bases align). The receptor was derived from an adult in good health. The sequencing used peripheral blood, collected on day 0 of AZD1222 vaccination. The CDR3: CASSRGTSSYNSPLHF. In nucleotides, the sequence is TGTGCCAGCAGCCGCGGGACAAGCTCCTATAATTCACCCCTCCACTTT.